A single sample gave rise to the 28 T cell receptor beta chains below, sequenced in a study of T cells in Graves' hyperthyroidism and ophthalmopathy. The investigators amplified TCR beta CDR3 regions from RNA transcripts. HTBI primers were used for first-round RT-PCR of the TCR CDR3. MiXCR was run by TCRdb on the multiplex PCR reads, yielding one entry per CDR3 protein. The sample lists about 300,000 distinct CDR3 sequences, approximately 18% seen once, with just under 40% in the top ten. Input material: blood. These receptors were collected from a man between 50 and 59 years old with Graves' ophthalmopathy.

This sequence joins TRBV29-1 and TRBJ2-7; no reliable D call. This CDR3 spans 13 amino acids. Per the germline V gene, CDR1 is SQVTM and CDR2 is ANQGSEA. Trimming shortened V by 0 bases and J by 3 bases, and 9 bases separated the two germline ends. The CDR3 nucleotides are TGCAGCGTTGAAGATGGGCCTTACTACGAGCAGTACTTC. Residues: CSVEDGPYYEQYF.

The chain links TRBV28 to TRBJ1-1; D unresolved. CDR3 length: 10 residues. Germline V gene data show CDR1 as MDHEN and CDR2 as SYDVKM. The V and J ends lost 6 bases and 8 bases respectively, with 7 bases between them. In DNA form, the CDR3 reads TGTGCCAGCAGCCGCACCGAAGCTTTCTTT. It yields the protein CASSRTEAFF.

This clonotype was recorded many times. The chain joins TRBV20-1 to TRBJ2-3; D not certain. The CDR3 sequence is 10 residues long. Trimming took off 8 bases at V and 2 bases at J, with 5 bases between the two ends. Germline CDR1 reads DFQATT; CDR2 reads SNEGSKA (reference sequence). The CDR3 region has the DNA TGCAGTCCGGACACAGATACGCAGTATTTT. It codes for CSPDTDTQYF.

This chain links TRBV20-1 with TRBJ2-3; TRBD2 aligns across 14 bases. Germline-derived CDR1 and CDR2 are DFQATT and SNEGSKA (reference sequence). This CDR3 is 16 amino acids long. V lost 3 bases and J lost 4; bases outside the gene matches: 6. DNA for the CDR3: TGCAGTGCTAGCCAGACTAGCGGGAGGGCGGCAGATACGCAGTATTTT. Translated: CSASQTSGRAADTQYF.

The chain links TRBV6-1 to TRBJ2-7; 8 nucleotides line up with TRBD2. V lost 2 bases to trimming and J lost 4 bases; unmatched junction nucleotides: 10. From germline, CDR1 is MNHNS and CDR2 SASEGT. The CDR3 is made up of 16 amino acids. Here the CDR3 reads CASSEPMVAGPYEQYF. The CDR3 DNA follows: TGTGCCAGCAGTGAACCGATGGTAGCGGGGCCGTACGAGCAGTACTTC.

The chain carries TRBV30 and TRBJ1-5; D is uncertain. CDR1 and CDR2 (germline): GTSNPN, SVGIG (reference sequence). V lost 4 bases to trimming and J lost 4 bases, with 8 bases between them. The CDR3 sequence is 12 residues long. CDR3 protein: CAWNRVNQPQHF. CDR3 bases: TGTGCCTGGAACCGAGTAAATCAGCCCCAGCATTTT.

This clonotype was observed at least ten times. The chain recombines TRBV20-1 with TRBJ2-7; a weak D match, TRBD2 (5 bases). From germline, CDR1 is DFQATT and CDR2 SNEGSKA (reference sequence). The CDR3 consists of 15 residues. Deletions cut 0 bases from V and 2 bases from J, with 14 bases between. The chain's CDR3 is CSARERLAHPYEQYF. The CDR3 DNA is TGCAGTGCTAGAGAGAGGCTAGCTCACCCCTACGAGCAGTACTTC.

The chain employs TRBV4-2 and TRBJ1-1; 7 bases match TRBD1. Germline V gene data show CDR1 as LGHNA and CDR2 as YNFKEQ. Trimming cost V 1 base and J 1 base; bases outside gene matches: 6. The CDR3 runs to 16 residues. In nucleotides, the CDR3 is TGTGCCAGCAGCCAAGGTTCAGGGGGGGCGAACACTGAAGCTTTCTTT. It translates to CASSQGSGGANTEAFF.

This clonotype was observed a handful of times. One junction end disagrees with the germline gene, perhaps due to a read error. The chain combines TRBV3-1 with TRBJ2-1, with D possibly TRBD2 on 7 matching bases. From germline, CDR1 is LGHDT and CDR2 YNNKEL (reference sequence). CDR3 length: 14 residues. The CDR3 loop is CASGHGGQGNEQFF. In DNA, the CDR3 is TGTGCCAGCGGCCACGGGGGGCAGGGCAATGAGCAGTTCTTC.

This clonotype was found many times. V is TRBV10-3 and J is TRBJ2-1; D is perhaps TRBD2 (5 bases). Germline assignment: CDR1 ENHRY and CDR2 SYGVKD. Trimming removed 7 bases at V and 3 bases at J, with 16 bases between. The CDR3 length is 15 residues. The CDR3 DNA follows: TGTGCCATCACTCCGGGAAGCGGCCTCTACAATGAGCAGTTCTTC. Its translation is CAITPGSGLYNEQFF.

This clonotype appeared a few times. The chain employs TRBV10-1 and TRBJ1-2; the D gene is possibly TRBD1 (6 bases). The V end lost 10 bases, the J end lost 6 bases, and 15 bases lay between the germline ends. Germline CDR1 reads WNHNN; CDR2 reads SYGVQD (reference sequence). The CDR3 has 12 amino acids. CDR3 sequence (DNA): TGCGCCATCATGACAGGAGATCATGGCTACACCTTC. Residues: CAIMTGDHGYTF.

The V call is TRBV2, the J call TRBJ2-2; TRBD2 is a possible D gene (5 bases). Germline CDR1 and CDR2: SNHLY and FYNNEI. The length of the CDR3 is 14 residues. V was cut by 7 bases and J by 3 bases, with 12 bases left in between. CDR3 protein: CASNLEGHTGELFF. CDR3 sequence (DNA): TGTGCCAGCAACCTAGAGGGTCACACCGGGGAGCTGTTTTTT.

This clonotype was observed many times. This chain connects TRBV7-9 to TRBJ2-7, with TRBD2 matching 11 bases. The ends lost 1 base at V and 3 bases at J; junction bases unmatched: 8. In germline, CDR1 is SEHNR, CDR2 FQNEAQ (reference sequence). The CDR3 covers 17 residues. The CDR3 DNA sequence: TGTGCCAGCAGCTTAGATCTAGCGGGAGGCTTGGGCTACGAGCAGTACTTC. Translating it yields CASSLDLAGGLGYEQYF.

This clonotype was counted at least ten times. This chain joins TRBV2 and TRBJ2-3; 10 bases fit TRBD2. The ends lost 6 bases at V and 1 base at J; junction bases unmatched: 4. The CDR3 consists of 15 residues. CDR1 SNHLY and CDR2 FYNNEI come from the germline V gene. CDR3 DNA: TGTGCCAGCAGGGAGCGGGAGGGAGGCACAGATACGCAGTATTTT. Residues: CASREREGGTDTQYF.

A few counts support this clonotype. The chain employs TRBV6-5 and TRBJ1-6; D may be TRBD1 (5 bases). CDR1 is MNHEY, CDR2 SVGAGI, per germline. Trimming removed 3 bases at V and 4 bases at J, with 16 bases between. The CDR3 totals 17 residues. The CDR3 sequence: CASSYDLTGLYNSPLHF. The CDR3 DNA is TGTGCCAGCAGTTATGATCTTACAGGATTATATAATTCACCCCTCCACTTT.

The V call is TRBV2, the J call TRBJ2-7; 9 bases are shared with TRBD2. V was pared by 3 bases and J by 0 bases, with 6 bases of the junction left unmatched. The CDR3 is 16 amino acids. Germline loops: CDR1 SNHLY, CDR2 FYNNEI. CDR3 region: CASSELLAGYSYEQYF. CDR3 nucleotides: TGTGCCAGCAGTGAGCTTCTAGCGGGGTACTCCTACGAGCAGTACTTC.

This clonotype appeared many times. The chain combines TRBV11-2 with TRBJ1-5; 7 nucleotides align to TRBD1. The germline V gene encodes CDR1 SGHAT and CDR2 FQNNGV. This CDR3 region has 15 residues. Unmatched junction bases numbered 7, after V lost 3 bases and J lost 5 bases. The CDR3 is CASSLGGDSHQPQHF. CDR3 bases: TGTGCCAGCAGCTTGGGGGGGGACAGCCATCAGCCCCAGCATTTT.

This clonotype was seen repeatedly, ten times or more. The rearrangement joins TRBV9 to TRBJ2-7, with 12 positions matching TRBD2. The germline gives CDR1 SGDLS, CDR2 YYNGEE. The CDR3 extends over 16 amino acids. The V gene end was trimmed by 5 bases and the J gene end by 2 bases; junction bases not matched to a gene: 8. CDR3 coding DNA: TGTGCCAGCAGTGATGGGACTAGCGGGCCCCCCTACGAGCAGTACTTC. Translating it yields CASSDGTSGPPYEQYF.

This clonotype was recorded at least ten times. The chain carries TRBV28 and TRBJ2-7, with 9 nucleotides matching TRBD1. Germline V gives CDR1 MDHEN, CDR2 SYDVKM. The length of the CDR3 is 16 residues. V shed 4 bases and J 1 base; nucleotides not matched to a gene: 8. The CDR3 region is CASSSGGGQGSYEQYF. The CDR3 DNA is TGTGCCAGCAGTTCAGGGGGGGGACAGGGATCCTACGAGCAGTACTTC.

The chain links TRBV10-2 to TRBJ2-7, with 8 bases lining up with TRBD2. Per germline, CDR1 WSHSY and CDR2 SAAADI. The V segment lost 8 bases and the J segment 1 base; nucleotides outside the gene matches: 10. This CDR3 region has 15 residues. The CDR3, as DNA: TGCGCCAGCGGGGTCTCTAGCGGGCCTTCCTACGAGCAGTACTTC. Translated, it gives CASGVSSGPSYEQYF.

This clonotype showed up just a few times. The chain has TRBV5-8 and TRBJ1-2, with D unclear. This CDR3 spans 16 amino acids. CDR1 and CDR2 from the germline V gene are SGHTS and YDEGEE. V gave up 2 bases and J gave up 0 bases, with 14 bases separating them. CDR3 region: CASSFSRRSANYGYTF. The DNA of the CDR3 is TGTGCCAGCAGCTTCTCTAGGCGGTCAGCTAACTATGGCTACACCTTC.

This chain links TRBV3-1 with TRBJ1-3, with a possible D match to TRBD1 (5 bases). Germline loops: CDR1 LGHDT, CDR2 YNNKEL (reference sequence). CDR3 length equals 15 residues. The V end lost 6 bases, the J end lost 0 bases, and 12 bases lay between the germline ends. The CDR3 sequence is CASREGTSSGNTIYF. Written as DNA, the CDR3 is TGTGCCAGCAGGGAGGGGACTAGCTCTGGAAACACCATATATTTT. Filled out from reference TRBV3-1 and TRBJ1-3, the complete variable domain reads DTAVSQTPKYLVTQMGNDKSIKCEQNLGHDTMYWYKQDSKKFLKIMFSYNNKELIINETVPNRFSPKSPDKAHLNLHINSLELGDSAVYFCASREGTSSGNTIYFGEGSWLTVV.

The rearrangement links TRBV6-1 to TRBJ1-6; D ambiguous. Trimming shortened V by 6 bases and J by 6 bases, and 6 bases separated the two germline ends. Germline-derived CDR1 and CDR2 are MNHNS and SASEGT. The CDR3 is 12 residues long. The DNA for the CDR3 is TGTGCCAGCAGACAGACTAATTCACCCCTCCACTTT. This codes for CASRQTNSPLHF.

This clonotype was counted many times. The V call is TRBV25-1, the J call TRBJ1-1; no reliable D call. Per the germline V gene, CDR1 is MGHDK and CDR2 is SYGVNS. V was cut by 7 bases and J by 8 bases, with 17 bases left in between. The CDR3 is 13 amino acids. Written as DNA, the CDR3 is TGTGCCAGCACCTCCTCTAATGGAAGGGAAGCTTTCTTT. It encodes CASTSSNGREAFF. Drawing the rest from reference TRBV25-1 and TRBJ1-1, the complete variable domain is EADIYQTPRYLVIGTGKKITLECSQTMGHDKMYWYQQDPGMELHLIHYSYGVNSTEKGDLSSESTVSRIRTEHFPLTLESARPSHTSQYLCASTSSNGREAFFGQGTRLTVV.

The table lists this clonotype with a few counts. J is TRBJ2-7 and V is TRBV4-1, with 11 bases fitting TRBD2. The length of the CDR3 is 16 residues. Losses at the gene ends were 4 bases for V and 3 bases for J; bases not matched to a gene: 8. Germline V gene lookup returns CDR1 MGHRA and CDR2 YSYEKL. The CDR3 region has the DNA TGCGCCAGCAGCCTAACTTTAGCGGGAGGGCGCTACGAGCAGTACTTC. It encodes CASSLTLAGGRYEQYF.

The chain joins TRBV10-3 to TRBJ2-7; TRBD2 matches at 11 bases. The CDR3 totals 16 residues. The junction had 6 bases not matched to a gene; V was cut back by 3 bases and J by 2 bases. Germline loops: CDR1 ENHRY, CDR2 SYGVKD. CDR3 nucleotide sequence: TGTGCCATCAGTGACGGATTAGCGGGAGGGACCTACGAGCAGTACTTC. It codes for CAISDGLAGGTYEQYF.

This clonotype appeared many times. This rearrangement joins TRBV3-1 to TRBJ2-5; D possibly matches TRBD1 or TRBD2 (6 bases each). V lost 4 bases and J 5 bases, leaving 20 bases between the germline ends. Germline loops: CDR1 LGHDT, CDR2 YNNKEL (reference sequence). The CDR3 contains 16 residues. Here the CDR3 reads CASSPLSDSGLETQYF. As DNA, the CDR3 is TGTGCCAGCAGCCCGCTTTCGGACAGCGGGTTGGAGACCCAGTACTTC.

The V gene is TRBV7-3, the J gene TRBJ2-7, with D possibly TRBD2 on 6 matching bases. V was clipped by 2 bases and J by 0 bases, with 11 bases between them. In germline, CDR1 is SGHTA, CDR2 FQGTGA. The CDR3 length is 15 residues. The CDR3 reads CASSLVAGPSYEQYF. CDR3 sequence (DNA): TGTGCCAGCAGCTTAGTTGCGGGGCCCTCCTACGAGCAGTACTTC.